Listed here are 15 T cell receptor beta chains from one sample, sequenced in a study of shared clonotypes between healthy human individuals (dated by TCRdb to 2018 to 2020). The library was prepared using the immunoSEQ multiplex PCR assay. The table comes from immuneACCESS by way of TCRdb, which keeps in-frame sequences with V and J called. Part of the clones is missing from these tables; in studies checked, under half for an unresolved V gene and the rest for unknown reasons. In this sample the table shows hundreds of thousands of clones, less than 80% of which occur a single time. In total, the top ten clones hold around 1.8% of the sample. The sample taken for sequencing was memory CD4+ T cells sorted from blood. According to the study, the label for this sample's cell subset or site signals: CD45RA-negative fraction. Source of these receptors: a woman under 40 in good health.

The CDR3 nucleotides read TGTGCCTTACGACAGGGGAAATCCTACGAGCAGTACTTC. This codes for CALRQGKSYEQYF. V is TRBV30 and J is TRBJ2-7; 8 bases agree with TRBD1. This CDR3 is built from 13 residues. Germline V gene sequence: CDR1 GTSNPN, CDR2 SVGIG (reference sequence). V shed 7 bases, J shed 1 base, and the junction held 6 bases outside the gene matches.

This chain links TRBV2 with TRBJ2-3, with 13 nucleotides matching TRBD2. Germline CDR1 SNHLY, CDR2 FYNNEI. Trimming cost V 6 bases and J 3 bases; bases outside gene matches: 3. The CDR3 totals 15 residues. In DNA form, the CDR3 reads TGTGCCAGCAGCCAGACTAGCGGGAGGACAGATACGCAGTATTTT. Amino acids: CASSQTSGRTDTQYF.

The chain employs TRBV5-6 and TRBJ2-5, with D possibly being TRBD1 (7 bases). The V gene's germline CDR1 is SGHDT and CDR2 YYEEEE. Trimming removed 4 bases at V and 5 bases at J, with 18 bases between. CDR3 length: 15 amino acids. The CDR3 loop reads CASSPGGGAGETQYF. In nucleotides, the CDR3 is TGTGCCAGCAGCCCTGGAGGGGGCGCAGGGGAGACCCAGTACTTC.

The V gene is TRBV2, the J gene TRBJ1-4; D gene ambiguous. This CDR3 has 13 amino acids. The germline V gene encodes CDR1 SNHLY and CDR2 FYNNEI. The V end was cut by 4 bases, the J end by 7 bases, with 10 bases between. CDR3 sequence: CASSAGPSEKLFF. DNA of the CDR3: TGTGCCAGCAGTGCCGGGCCAAGTGAAAAACTGTTTTTT.

There are many counts of this clone. The rearrangement joins TRBV6-1 to TRBJ1-1, with no clear D. V lost 11 bases to trimming and J lost 6 bases, with 13 bases between them. Germline V CDR1 and CDR2: MNHNS, SASEGT. The CDR3 covers 11 residues. CDR3 sequence reads: CAGRDGAEAFF. CDR3 DNA: TGTGCCGGACGGGATGGGGCTGAAGCTTTCTTT.

The chain couples TRBV7-9 to TRBJ1-1, with TRBD1 as a possible D gene (5 bases). V was shortened by 5 bases and J by 5 bases, with 21 bases between the two germline ends. This CDR3 has 16 residues. The germline V gene has CDR1 SEHNR and CDR2 FQNEAQ (reference sequence). The CDR3: CASSPSLSTGSTEAFF. In DNA, the CDR3 is TGTGCCAGCAGCCCTAGTCTTAGTACAGGATCGACTGAAGCTTTCTTT. Looking up the rest from reference TRBV7-9 and TRBJ1-1 gives the full variable domain: DTGVSQNPRHKITKRGQNVTFRCDPISEHNRLYWYRQTLGQGPEFLTYFQNEAQLEKSRLLSDRFSAERPKGSFSTLEIQRTEQGDSAMYLCASSPSLSTGSTEAFFGQGTRLTVV.

The chain joins TRBV7-9 to TRBJ2-7; D is unclear. The germline CDR1 and CDR2 sequences are SEHNR and FQNEAQ (reference sequence). V gave up 3 bases and J gave up 3 bases, with 18 bases separating them. This CDR3 contains 16 residues. DNA of the CDR3: TGTGCCAGCAGCTTCGACGCCCTGGACGGATTCTACGAGCAGTACTTC. Residues: CASSFDALDGFYEQYF. Drawing the rest from reference TRBV7-9 and TRBJ2-7, the complete variable domain is DTGVSQNPRHKITKRGQNVTFRCDPISEHNRLYWYRQTLGQGPEFLTYFQNEAQLEKSRLLSDRFSAERPKGSFSTLEIQRTEQGDSAMYLCASSFDALDGFYEQYFGPGTRLTVT.

A word on this clone: Other DNA sequences in the same sample also yield this CDR3. V usage is TRBV9 and J usage is TRBJ1-2, with 9 bases matching TRBD1. Germline V gives CDR1 SGDLS, CDR2 YYNGEE. This CDR3 contains 14 residues. Trimming removed 2 bases from V and 2 bases from J; junction bases left unmatched: 1. The chain's CDR3 is CASSVDRGNYGYTF. Written as DNA, the CDR3 is TGTGCCAGCAGCGTCGACAGGGGGAACTATGGCTACACCTTC.

The rearrangement uses TRBV4-1 and TRBJ1-2; possibly TRBD1 for D (5 bases). The CDR3 contains 14 residues. The germline gives CDR1 MGHRA, CDR2 YSYEKL. Trimming removed 1 base at V and 4 bases at J, with 10 bases between. CDR3 sequence (DNA): TGCGCCAGCAGCCAAGGGGACGCGGGCTATGGCTACACCTTC. Translated, it gives CASSQGDAGYGYTF.

This chain joins TRBV7-9 and TRBJ2-2; maybe TRBD1 (5 bases). V was shortened by 3 bases and J by 5 bases, with 13 bases between the two germline ends. The germline gives CDR1 SEHNR, CDR2 FQNEAQ (reference sequence). The CDR3 has 15 amino acids. CDR3 region: CASSFVTDFTGELFF. The DNA of the CDR3 is TGTGCCAGCAGCTTTGTGACAGACTTTACCGGGGAGCTGTTTTTT.

A remark on this clone: Relative to the germline gene, one junction end is altered; a read error may explain this. This chain uses TRBV11-2 with TRBJ1-4, with no clear D. The CDR3 is 13 amino acids. CDR1 and CDR2 from the germline V gene are SGHAT and FQNNGV. CDR3 sequence: CASSLVGSEKLFF. Here the CDR3 DNA reads TGTGCCAGCAGCTTAGTTGGATCGGAAAAGCTGTTTTTT.

The J gene is TRBJ2-1, the V gene TRBV28; perhaps TRBD2 as D (5 bases). V gave up 3 bases and J gave up 9 bases, with 12 bases separating them. The germline gives CDR1 MDHEN, CDR2 SYDVKM. The CDR3 is 13 residues long. CDR3 protein: CASSFAGLGEQFF. CDR3 nucleotides: TGTGCCAGCAGTTTCGCGGGTTTGGGTGAGCAGTTCTTC.

This chain connects TRBV27 to TRBJ2-2, with D hard to call. Germline-derived CDR1 and CDR2 are MNHEY and SMNVEV (reference sequence). The ends were cut back, 8 bases at V and 4 bases at J, with 14 bases in the middle. This CDR3 is built from 14 residues. CDR3 coding DNA: TGTGCCAGCGGCACTCTGGTGGCCACCGGGGAGCTGTTTTTT. Its protein is CASGTLVATGELFF.

The chain employs TRBV5-1 and TRBJ2-2, with D hard to call. CDR1 SGHRS and CDR2 YFSETQ come from the germline V gene. Deletions cut 4 bases from V and 1 base from J, with 5 bases between. The CDR3 is 13 residues long. In DNA form, the CDR3 reads TGCGCCAGCAGCACTTGGAACACCGGGGAGCTGTTTTTT. Its translation: CASSTWNTGELFF.

The chain is built from TRBV6-1 and TRBJ1-5; TRBD1 might be the D (5 bases). Trimming removed 6 bases from V and 3 bases from J, with 15 bases in between. The CDR3 has 15 amino acids. The germline gives CDR1 MNHNS, CDR2 SASEGT. CDR3 sequence reads: CASREFRDFNQPQHF. CDR3 in DNA: TGTGCCAGCAGGGAATTCAGGGACTTCAATCAGCCCCAGCATTTT.